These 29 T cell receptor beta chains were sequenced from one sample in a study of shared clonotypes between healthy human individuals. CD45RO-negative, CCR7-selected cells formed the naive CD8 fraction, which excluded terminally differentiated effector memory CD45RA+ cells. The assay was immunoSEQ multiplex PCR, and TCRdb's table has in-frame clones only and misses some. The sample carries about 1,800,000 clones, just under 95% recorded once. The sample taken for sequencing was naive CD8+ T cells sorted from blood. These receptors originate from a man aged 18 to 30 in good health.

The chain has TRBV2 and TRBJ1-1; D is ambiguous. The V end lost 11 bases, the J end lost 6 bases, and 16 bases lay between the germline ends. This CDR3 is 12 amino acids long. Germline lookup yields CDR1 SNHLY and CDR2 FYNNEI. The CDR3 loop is CASQEGGAEAFF. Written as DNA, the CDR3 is TGTGCCTCCCAGGAGGGTGGCGCTGAAGCTTTCTTT.

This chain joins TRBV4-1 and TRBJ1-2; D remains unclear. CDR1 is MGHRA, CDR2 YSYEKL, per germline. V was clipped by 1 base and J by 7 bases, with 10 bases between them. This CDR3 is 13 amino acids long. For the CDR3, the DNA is TGCGCCAGCAGCCAAGGAGGGTATGGTGGCTACACCTTC. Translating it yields CASSQGGYGGYTF.

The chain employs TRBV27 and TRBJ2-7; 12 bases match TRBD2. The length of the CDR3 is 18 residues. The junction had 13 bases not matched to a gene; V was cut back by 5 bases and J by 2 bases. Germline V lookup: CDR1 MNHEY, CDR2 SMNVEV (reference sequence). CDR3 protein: CASSSRELAGGLTYEQYF. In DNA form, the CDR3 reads TGTGCCAGCAGTAGTAGGGAGCTAGCGGGGGGGCTTACCTACGAGCAGTACTTC.

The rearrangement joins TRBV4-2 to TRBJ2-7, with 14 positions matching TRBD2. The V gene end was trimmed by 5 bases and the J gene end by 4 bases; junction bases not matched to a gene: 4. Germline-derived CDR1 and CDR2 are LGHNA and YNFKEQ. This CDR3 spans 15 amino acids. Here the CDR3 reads CASSYGTSGGYEQYF. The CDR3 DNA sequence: TGTGCCAGCAGCTACGGGACTAGCGGGGGTTACGAGCAGTACTTC.

CDR3 sequence reads: CASIGPGLSYEQYF. DNA for the CDR3: TGTGCCAGCATCGGTCCGGGCCTCTCCTACGAGCAGTACTTC. The chain uses TRBV27 and TRBJ2-7; D call uncertain. Germline V gives CDR1 MNHEY, CDR2 SMNVEV (reference sequence). The CDR3 consists of 14 residues. Trimming removed 7 bases at V and 0 bases at J, with 13 bases between.

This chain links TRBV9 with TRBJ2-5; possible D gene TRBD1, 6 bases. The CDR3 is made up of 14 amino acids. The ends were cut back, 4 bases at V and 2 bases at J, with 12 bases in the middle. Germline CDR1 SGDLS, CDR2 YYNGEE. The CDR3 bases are TGTGCCAGCAGCCCCCTAGGGGGACAAGAGACCCAGTACTTC. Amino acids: CASSPLGGQETQYF.

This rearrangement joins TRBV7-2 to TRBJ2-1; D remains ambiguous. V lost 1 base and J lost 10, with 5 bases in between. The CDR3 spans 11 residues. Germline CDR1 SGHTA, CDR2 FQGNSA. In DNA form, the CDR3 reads TGTGCCAGCAGCTTAGGTGCCGAGCAGTTCTTC. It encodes CASSLGAEQFF.

Here the CDR3 DNA reads TGCAGCGTTGCCCCCGATGGACCCTACGAGCAGTACTTC. Protein product: CSVAPDGPYEQYF. V and J are TRBV29-1 and TRBJ2-7; D is ambiguous. With 4 bases removed from V and 2 bases from J, the gap between germline ends came to 12 bases. This CDR3 has 13 residues. The V gene's germline CDR1 is SQVTM and CDR2 ANQGSEA.

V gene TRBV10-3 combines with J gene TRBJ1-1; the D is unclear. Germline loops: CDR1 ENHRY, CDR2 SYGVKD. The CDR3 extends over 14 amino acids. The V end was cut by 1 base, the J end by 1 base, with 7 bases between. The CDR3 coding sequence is TGTGCCATCAGTGAGTGGGGTACGAACACTGAAGCTTTCTTT. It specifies CAISEWGTNTEAFF.

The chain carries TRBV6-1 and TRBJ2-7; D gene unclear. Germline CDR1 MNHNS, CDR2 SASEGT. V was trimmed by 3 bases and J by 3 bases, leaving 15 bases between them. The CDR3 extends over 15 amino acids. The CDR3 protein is CASSDEGKSFYEQYF. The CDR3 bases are TGTGCCAGCAGTGATGAAGGAAAAAGCTTCTACGAGCAGTACTTC.

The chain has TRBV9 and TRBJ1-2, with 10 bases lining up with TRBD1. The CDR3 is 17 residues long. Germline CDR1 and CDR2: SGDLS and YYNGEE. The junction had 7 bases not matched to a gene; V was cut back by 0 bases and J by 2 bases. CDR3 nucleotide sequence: TGTGCCAGCAGCGTAGGATGGGGGACAGGGGAGAACTATGGCTACACCTTC. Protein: CASSVGWGTGENYGYTF.

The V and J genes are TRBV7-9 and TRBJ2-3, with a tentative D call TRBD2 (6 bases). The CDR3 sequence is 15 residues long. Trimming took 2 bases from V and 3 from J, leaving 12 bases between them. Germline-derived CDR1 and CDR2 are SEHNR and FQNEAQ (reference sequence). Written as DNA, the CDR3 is TGTGCCAGCAGCTTATTGCGGGGCCAAACAGATACGCAGTATTTT. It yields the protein CASSLLRGQTDTQYF.

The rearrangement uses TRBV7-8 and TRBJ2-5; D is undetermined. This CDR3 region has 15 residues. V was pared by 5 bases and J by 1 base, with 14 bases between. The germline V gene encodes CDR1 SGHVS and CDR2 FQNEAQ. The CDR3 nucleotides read TGTGCCAGCAGCCTAACGGGCGGACCCCAAGAGACCCAGTACTTC. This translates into CASSLTGGPQETQYF.

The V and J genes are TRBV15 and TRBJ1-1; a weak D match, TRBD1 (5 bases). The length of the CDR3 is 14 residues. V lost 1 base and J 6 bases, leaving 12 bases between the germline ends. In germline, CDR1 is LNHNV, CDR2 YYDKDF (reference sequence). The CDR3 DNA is TGTGCCACCAGCAGAGGGGGGGAGGCCGCTGAAGCTTTCTTT. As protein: CATSRGGEAAEAFF.

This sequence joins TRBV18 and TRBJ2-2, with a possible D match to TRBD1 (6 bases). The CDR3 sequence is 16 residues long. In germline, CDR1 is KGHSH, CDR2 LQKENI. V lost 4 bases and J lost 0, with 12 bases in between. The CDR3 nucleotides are TGTGCCAGCTCACAAACCGGGACACCGAACACCGGGGAGCTGTTTTTT. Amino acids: CASSQTGTPNTGELFF.

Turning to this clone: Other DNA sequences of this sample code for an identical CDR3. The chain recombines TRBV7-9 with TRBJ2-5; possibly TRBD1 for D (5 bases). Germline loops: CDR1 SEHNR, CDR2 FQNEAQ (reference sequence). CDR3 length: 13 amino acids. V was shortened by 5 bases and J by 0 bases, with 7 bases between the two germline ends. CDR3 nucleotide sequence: TGTGCCAGCAGCCGACAGAACCAAGAGACCCAGTACTTC. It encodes CASSRQNQETQYF.

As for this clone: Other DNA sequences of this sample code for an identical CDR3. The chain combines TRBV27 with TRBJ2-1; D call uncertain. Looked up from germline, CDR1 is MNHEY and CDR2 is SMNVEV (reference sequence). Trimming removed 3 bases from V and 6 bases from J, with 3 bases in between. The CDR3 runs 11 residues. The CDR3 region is CASSFSNEQFF. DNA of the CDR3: TGTGCCAGCAGTTTCAGCAATGAGCAGTTCTTC.

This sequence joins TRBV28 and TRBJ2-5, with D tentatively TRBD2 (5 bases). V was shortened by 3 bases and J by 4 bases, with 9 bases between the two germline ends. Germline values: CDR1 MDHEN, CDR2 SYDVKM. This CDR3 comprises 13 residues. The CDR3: CASSFIGRETQYF. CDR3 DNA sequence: TGTGCCAGCAGTTTCATAGGGAGAGAGACCCAGTACTTC.

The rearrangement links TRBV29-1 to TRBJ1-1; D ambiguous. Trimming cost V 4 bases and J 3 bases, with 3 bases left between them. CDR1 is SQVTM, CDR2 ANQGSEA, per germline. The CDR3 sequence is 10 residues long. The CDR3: CSVVDTEAFF. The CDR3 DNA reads TGCAGCGTTGTTGACACTGAAGCTTTCTTT. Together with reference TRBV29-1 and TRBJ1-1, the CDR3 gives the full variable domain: SAVISQKPSRDICQRGTSLTIQCQVDSQVTMMFWYRQQPGQSLTLIATANQGSEATYESGFVIDKFPISRPNLTFSTLTVSNMSPEDSSIYLCSVVDTEAFFGQGTRLTVV.

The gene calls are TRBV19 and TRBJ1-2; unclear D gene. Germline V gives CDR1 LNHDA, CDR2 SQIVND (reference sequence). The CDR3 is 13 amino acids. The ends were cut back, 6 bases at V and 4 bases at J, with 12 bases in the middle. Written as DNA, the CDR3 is TGTGCCAGTAGGGCCGCGGGAACCTATGGCTACACCTTC. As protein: CASRAAGTYGYTF.

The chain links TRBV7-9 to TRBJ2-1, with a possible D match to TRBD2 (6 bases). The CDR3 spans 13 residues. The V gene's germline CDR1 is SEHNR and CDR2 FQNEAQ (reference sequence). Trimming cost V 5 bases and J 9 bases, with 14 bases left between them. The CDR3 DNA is TGTGCCAGCAGCACTAGACTAGACACTGAGCAGTTCTTC. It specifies CASSTRLDTEQFF.

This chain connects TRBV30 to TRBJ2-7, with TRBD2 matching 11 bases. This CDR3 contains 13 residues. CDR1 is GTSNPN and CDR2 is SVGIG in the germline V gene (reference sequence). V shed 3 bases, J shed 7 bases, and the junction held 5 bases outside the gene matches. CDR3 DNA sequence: TGTGCCTGGAGAGGGACTAGCGGTGTGGAGCAGTACTTC. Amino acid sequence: CAWRGTSGVEQYF.

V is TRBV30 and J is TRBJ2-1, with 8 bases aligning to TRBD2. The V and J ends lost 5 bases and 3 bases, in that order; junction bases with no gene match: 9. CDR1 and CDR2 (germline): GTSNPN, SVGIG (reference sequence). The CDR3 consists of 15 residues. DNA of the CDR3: TGTGCCTGGGGCCTCCTGGCGGGGGGCTACAATGAGCAGTTCTTC. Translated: CAWGLLAGGYNEQFF.

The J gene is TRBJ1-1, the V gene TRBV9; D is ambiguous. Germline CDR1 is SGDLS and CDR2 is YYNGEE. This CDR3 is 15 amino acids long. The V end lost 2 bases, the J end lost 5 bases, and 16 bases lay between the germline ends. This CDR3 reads CASSVYLSQGTEAFF. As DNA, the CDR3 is TGTGCCAGCAGCGTTTATCTTAGTCAAGGGACTGAAGCTTTCTTT.

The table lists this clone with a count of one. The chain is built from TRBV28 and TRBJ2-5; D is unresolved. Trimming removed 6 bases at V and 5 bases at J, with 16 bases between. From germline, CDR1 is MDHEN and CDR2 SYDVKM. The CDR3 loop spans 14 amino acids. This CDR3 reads CASSPSIRDETQYF. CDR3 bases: TGTGCCAGCAGCCCTTCCATACGAGACGAGACCCAGTACTTC.

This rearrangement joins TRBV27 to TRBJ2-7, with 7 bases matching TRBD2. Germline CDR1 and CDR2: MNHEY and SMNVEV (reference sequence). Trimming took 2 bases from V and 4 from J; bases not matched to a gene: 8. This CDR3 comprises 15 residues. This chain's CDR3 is CASSLRAGVEYEQYF. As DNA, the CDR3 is TGTGCCAGCAGTTTAAGGGCGGGGGTGGAATACGAGCAGTACTTC.

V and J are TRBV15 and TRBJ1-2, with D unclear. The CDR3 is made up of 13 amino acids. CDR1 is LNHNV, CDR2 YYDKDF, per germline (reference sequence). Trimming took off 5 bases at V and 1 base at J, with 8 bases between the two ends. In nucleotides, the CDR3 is TGTGCCACCAGCCCCAGAGATAACTATGGCTACACCTTC. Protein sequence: CATSPRDNYGYTF.

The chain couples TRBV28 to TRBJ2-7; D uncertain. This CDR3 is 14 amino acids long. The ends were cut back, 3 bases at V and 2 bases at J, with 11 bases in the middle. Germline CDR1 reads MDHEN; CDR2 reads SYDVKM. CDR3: CASSFGPITYEQYF. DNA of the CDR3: TGTGCCAGCAGTTTTGGACCTATAACCTACGAGCAGTACTTC.

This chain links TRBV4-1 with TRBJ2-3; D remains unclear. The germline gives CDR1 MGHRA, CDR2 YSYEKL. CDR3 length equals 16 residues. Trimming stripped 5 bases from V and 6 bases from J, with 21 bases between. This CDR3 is CASSVSGPRFGDTQYF. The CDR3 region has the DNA TGCGCCAGCAGCGTTTCCGGCCCCAGGTTTGGGGATACGCAGTATTTT.